Reported below is one TCR beta chain. Its target is not known. Germline CDR1 and CDR2: MDHEN and SYDVKM. The V gene lost 1 base and the J gene lost 2 bases, with 11 bases spanning the gap. The CDR3 consists of 15 residues. This sample was taken from a study of PD-1 blockade in classical Hodgkin lymphoma. Study-wide context: Patients were given intravenous nivolumab, 3 mg/kg, every 2 weeks. General study findings and limits: It was reported that newly diagnosed patients had less baseline TCR diversity than healthy donors. When nivolumab was started under 1 year after ASCT, patients were excluded. Patients newly diagnosed and complete responders had comparable baseline diversity.

Produced via immunoSEQ multiplex PCR; TCRdb's table is partial and in-frame only. The sample has 10,000 to 12,000 clones, approximately 81% seen once. All patients experienced relapse after autologous stem cell transplantation, and brentuximab vedotin exposure was variable. The clonotype was recovered from a human donor with classical Hodgkin lymphoma. The sample here was peripheral blood mononuclear cells (PBMCs), taken at baseline. The genes are TRBV28 and TRBJ1-2, with D maybe TRBD1 (5 bases). This CDR3 reads CASSLLKGLNYGYTF. The CDR3 DNA sequence: TGTGCCAGCAGTTTATTGAAGGGACTAAACTATGGCTACACCTTC.